This entry concerns a single T cell receptor (beta chain). Its cognate antigen is unknown. Each gene name is a mouse one. The CDR3 end lies 1 residue beyond the end of the read and is filled in from the germline J gene. This sample was included in a study of tissue T cells after allogeneic stem cell transplantation. Study-wide findings and caveats: Anatomically similar tissues had similar TCR repertoires within each patient. Limitations included a small, clinically heterogeneous cohort and limited sampling depth. Alloreactivity or antigen specificity of tissue TCRs was not determined; some clones might be host cells. Few T cell clones were shared across patients, but motif clusters showed tissue-specific shared signatures.

V lost 6 bases to trimming and J lost 0 bases, with 14 bases between them. Germline CDR1 is SGHND and CDR2 is FRSKSL. This CDR3 region has 16 residues. The repertoire was sequenced with immunoSEQ multiplex PCR; TCRdb's copy has only in-frame clones and lacks some. The sample lists about 48,000 clones; over 70% were seen once. Sequenced sample: sorted cells pooled from one or two spleens. The V gene is TRBV15, the J gene TRBJ1-4, with a tentative D call TRBD1 (5 bases). This receptor was identified in a pool of C57BL/6 mice in good health. The part of the CDR3 DNA that was read is TGTGCCAGCAGCATGGGACGGTTAATTTCCAACGAAAGATTATTT. Protein product: CASSMGRLISNERLF. The whole CDR3 sequence is CASSMGRLISNERLFF.